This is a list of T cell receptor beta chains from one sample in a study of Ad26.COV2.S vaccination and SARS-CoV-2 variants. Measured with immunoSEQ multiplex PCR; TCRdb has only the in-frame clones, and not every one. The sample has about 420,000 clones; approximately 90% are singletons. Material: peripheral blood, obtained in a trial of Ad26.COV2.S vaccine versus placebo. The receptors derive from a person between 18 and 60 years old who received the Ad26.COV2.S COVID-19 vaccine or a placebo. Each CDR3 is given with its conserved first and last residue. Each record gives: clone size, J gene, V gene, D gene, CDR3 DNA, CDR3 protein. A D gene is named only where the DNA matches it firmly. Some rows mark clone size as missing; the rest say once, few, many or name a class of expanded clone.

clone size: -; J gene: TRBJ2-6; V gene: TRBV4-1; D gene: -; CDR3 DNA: TGCGCCAGCAGCCAAGAGGGCGTTCGTGGGGCCAACGTCCTGACTTTC; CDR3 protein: CASSQEGVRGANVLTF
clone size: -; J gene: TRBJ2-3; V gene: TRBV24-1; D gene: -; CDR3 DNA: TGTGCCACCTCTCGGGGTAGCACAGATACGCAGTATTTT; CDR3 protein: CATSRGSTDTQYF
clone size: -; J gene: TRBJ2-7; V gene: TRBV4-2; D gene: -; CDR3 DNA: TGTGCCAGCAGCCAAACTAGCTACGAGCAGTACTTC; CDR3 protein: CASSQTSYEQYF
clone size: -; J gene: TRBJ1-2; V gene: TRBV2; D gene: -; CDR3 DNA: TGTGCCAGCAGTTCCGGGCCCCGGGGCGGAGGCTACACCTTC; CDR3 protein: CASSSGPRGGGYTF
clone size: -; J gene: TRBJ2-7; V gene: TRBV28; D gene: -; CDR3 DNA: TGTGCCAGCAATACGGGGGCGAACTACGAGCAGTACTTC; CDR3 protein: CASNTGANYEQYF
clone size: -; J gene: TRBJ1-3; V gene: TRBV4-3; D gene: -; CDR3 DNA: TGCGCCAGCAGCCAAGAATGGCAGGCCTCTGGAAACACCATATATTTT; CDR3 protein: CASSQEWQASGNTIYF
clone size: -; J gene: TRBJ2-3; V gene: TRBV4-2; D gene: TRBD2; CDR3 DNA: TGTGCCAGCAGCCCTTCGCGGGGGAGCCCCACAGATACGCAGTATTTT; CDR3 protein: CASSPSRGSPTDTQYF
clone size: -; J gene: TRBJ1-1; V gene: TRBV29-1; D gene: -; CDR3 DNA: TGCAGCGTTGTCTGGGGGGGGTTAGGGATAGCTGAAGCTTTCTTT; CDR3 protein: CSVVWGGLGIAEAFF
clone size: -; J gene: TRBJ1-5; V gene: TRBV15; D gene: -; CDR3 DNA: TGTGCCACCACCAAAGACCGAATATACAATCAGCCCCAGCATTTT; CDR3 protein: CATTKDRIYNQPQHF
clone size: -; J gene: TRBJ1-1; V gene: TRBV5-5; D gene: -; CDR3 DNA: TGTGCCAGCAGCTACGACAGGATCTACACTGAAGCTTTCTTT; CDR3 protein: CASSYDRIYTEAFF
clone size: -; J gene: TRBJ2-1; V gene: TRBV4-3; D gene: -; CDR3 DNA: TGCGCCAGCAGCCAAGATCATCTAGCTGGCAATGAGCAGTTCTTC; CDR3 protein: CASSQDHLAGNEQFF
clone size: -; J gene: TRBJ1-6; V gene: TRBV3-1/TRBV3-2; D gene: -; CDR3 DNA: TGTGCCAGCAGCCCGAATCAAGGAAGTTCACCCCTCCACTTT; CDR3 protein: CASSPNQGSSPLHF
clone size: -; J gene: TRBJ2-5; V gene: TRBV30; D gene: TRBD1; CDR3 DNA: TGTGCCTTACGGGACCGGGACAGGGTGAGAGAGACCCAGTACTTC; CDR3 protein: CALRDRDRVRETQYF
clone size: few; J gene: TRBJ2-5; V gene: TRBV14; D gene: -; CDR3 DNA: TGTGCCAGCAGTAGGAACAGGGAAGACCCACAGTACTTC; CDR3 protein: CASSRNREDPQYF
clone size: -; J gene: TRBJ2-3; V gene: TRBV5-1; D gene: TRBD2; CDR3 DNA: TGCGCCAGCAGCTTGGTTGCGGGGGGCACAGATACGCAGTATTTT; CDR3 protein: CASSLVAGGTDTQYF
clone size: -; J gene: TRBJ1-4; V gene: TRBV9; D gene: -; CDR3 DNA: TGTGCCAGCAGCCCCCTAGCGGGGGGGCGCAGGGAAAAACTGTTTTTT; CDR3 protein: CASSPLAGGRREKLFF
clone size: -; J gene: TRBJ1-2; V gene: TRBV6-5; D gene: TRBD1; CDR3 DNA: TGTGCCAGCAGACACTGGGACAGGGAAAACTATGGCTACACCTTC; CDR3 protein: CASRHWDRENYGYTF
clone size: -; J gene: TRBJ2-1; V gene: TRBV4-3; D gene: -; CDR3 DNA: TGCGCCAGCAGCCAAGAGCCGACGGGGGCCTACAATGAGCAGTTCTTC; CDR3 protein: CASSQEPTGAYNEQFF
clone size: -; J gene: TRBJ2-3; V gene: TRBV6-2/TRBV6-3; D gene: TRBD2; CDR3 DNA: TGTGCCAGCAGTTACTCAACCAGCGGGGGGGGAAGCACAGATACGCAGTATTTT; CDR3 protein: CASSYSTSGGGSTDTQYF
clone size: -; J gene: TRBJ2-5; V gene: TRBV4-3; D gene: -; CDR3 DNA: TGCGCCAGCAGCCAAGATACCGACAGCTCCAGAGAGACCCAGTACTTC; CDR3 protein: CASSQDTDSSRETQYF
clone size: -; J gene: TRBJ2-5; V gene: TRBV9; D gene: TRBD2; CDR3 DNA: TGTGCCAGCAGCGGATTAGCGGGGGCCCATCAAGAGACCCAGTACTTC; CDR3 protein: CASSGLAGAHQETQYF
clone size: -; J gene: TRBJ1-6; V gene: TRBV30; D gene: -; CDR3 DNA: TGTGCCTGGACTCTCGTCGACAGGACTAATTCACCCCTCCACTTT; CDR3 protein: CAWTLVDRTNSPLHF
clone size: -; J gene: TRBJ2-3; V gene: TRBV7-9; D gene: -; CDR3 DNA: TGTGCCAGCAGCCCCCCTAGGGATACGCAGTATTTT; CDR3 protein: CASSPPRDTQYF
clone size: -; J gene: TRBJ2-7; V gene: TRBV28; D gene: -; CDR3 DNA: TGTGCCAGCAGTTTTTTTCAGGGGTTAAGCTCCTACGAGCAGTACTTC; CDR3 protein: CASSFFQGLSSYEQYF
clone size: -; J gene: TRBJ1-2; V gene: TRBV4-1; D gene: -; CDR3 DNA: TGCGCCAGCAGCCCTAGCAGGGGTGGCTACACCTTC; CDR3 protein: CASSPSRGGYTF
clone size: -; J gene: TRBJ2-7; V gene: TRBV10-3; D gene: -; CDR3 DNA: TGTGCCATCAGTGAAGCTGAAACCAGGGGTTCCTACGAGCAGTACTTC; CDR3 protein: CAISEAETRGSYEQYF
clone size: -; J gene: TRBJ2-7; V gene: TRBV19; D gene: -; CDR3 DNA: TGTGCCAGTAGTATTGACCGGAGGAACGAGCAGTACTTC; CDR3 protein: CASSIDRRNEQYF
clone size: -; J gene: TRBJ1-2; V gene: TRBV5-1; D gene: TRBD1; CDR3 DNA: TGCGCCAGCAGCTGGGACAGGGAACTCTATGGCTACACCTTC; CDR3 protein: CASSWDRELYGYTF
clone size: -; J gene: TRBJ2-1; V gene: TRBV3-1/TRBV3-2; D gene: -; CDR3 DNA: TGTGCCAGCAGCCAATTACTAGTCTCTCAGAATGAGCAGTTCTTC; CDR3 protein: CASSQLLVSQNEQFF
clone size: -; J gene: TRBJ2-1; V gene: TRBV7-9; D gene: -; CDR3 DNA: TGTGCCAGCAGCCTTACAGGGTACAATGAGCAGTTCTTC; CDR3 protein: CASSLTGYNEQFF
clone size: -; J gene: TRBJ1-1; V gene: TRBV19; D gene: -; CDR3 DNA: TGTGCCAGTAGTTATCGGACGCAGAACACTGAAGCTTTCTTT; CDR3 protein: CASSYRTQNTEAFF
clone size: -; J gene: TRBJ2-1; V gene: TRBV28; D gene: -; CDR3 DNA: TGTGCCACCTCGAGGGATTTTTGGAATGAGCAGTTCTTC; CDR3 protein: CATSRDFWNEQFF
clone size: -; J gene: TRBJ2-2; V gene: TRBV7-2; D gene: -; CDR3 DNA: TGTGCCAGCAGCCCCCTAGATGGCCAGGGTACCGGGGAGCTGTTTTTT; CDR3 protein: CASSPLDGQGTGELFF
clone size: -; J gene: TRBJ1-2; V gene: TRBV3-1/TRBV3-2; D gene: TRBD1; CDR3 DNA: TGTGCCAGCAGCCGGACAGGGGCAAGCGATGGCTACACCTTC; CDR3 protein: CASSRTGASDGYTF
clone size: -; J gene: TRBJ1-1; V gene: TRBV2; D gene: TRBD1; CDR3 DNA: TGTGCCAGCATGGGGACAGGGATTTCTACTGAAGCTTTCTTT; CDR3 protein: CASMGTGISTEAFF
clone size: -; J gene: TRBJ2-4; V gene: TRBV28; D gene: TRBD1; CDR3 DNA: TGTGCCAGCAGTACAGGGGGCGGTGCCAAAAACATTCAGTACTTC; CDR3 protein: CASSTGGGAKNIQYF
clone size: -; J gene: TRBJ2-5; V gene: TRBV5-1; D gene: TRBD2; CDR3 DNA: TGCGCCAGCAGCTTGGCTAGCGGGGGGGCAGAGACCCAGTACTTC; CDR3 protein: CASSLASGGAETQYF
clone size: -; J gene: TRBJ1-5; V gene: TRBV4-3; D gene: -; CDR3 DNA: TGCGCCAGCAGCCAAGATCTGGGGGGCTATCAGCCCCAGCATTTT; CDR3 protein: CASSQDLGGYQPQHF
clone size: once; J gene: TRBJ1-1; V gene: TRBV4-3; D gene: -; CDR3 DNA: TGCGCCAGCAGCCAAGATGGGAAAGCTTTCTTT; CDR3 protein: CASSQDGKAFF
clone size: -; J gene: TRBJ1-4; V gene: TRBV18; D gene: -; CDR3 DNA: TGTGCCAGCTCAGGAGGGGCCGGTGAAAAACTGTTTTTT; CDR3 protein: CASSGGAGEKLFF
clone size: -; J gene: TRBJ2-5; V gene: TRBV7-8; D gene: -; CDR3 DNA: TGTGCCAGCAGCGCCCATCGACGGGGAGCGGAGACCCAGTACTTC; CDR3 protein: CASSAHRRGAETQYF
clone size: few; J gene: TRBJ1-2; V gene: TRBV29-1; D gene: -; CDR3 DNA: TGCAGCGTAACAGGGTCTAACTATGGCTACACCTTC; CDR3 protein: CSVTGSNYGYTF